The 21 T cell receptor beta chains in this list originate from one sample, sequenced in a study of blood T cell repertoires in COVID-19. Generated by immunoSEQ multiplex PCR, the TCRdb table keeps only in-frame clones and is missing some. This table holds fewer than 200,000 clones, about 81% found once. Sample: peripheral blood. These receptors were obtained from a woman aged 60-75 years with COVID-19, enrolled during active disease.

This clone is categorized as medium-sized. This rearrangement joins TRBV7-9 to TRBJ1-4; D unclear. Germline loops: CDR1 SEHNR, CDR2 FQNEAQ (reference sequence). The CDR3 covers 16 residues. V lost 1 base to trimming and J lost 7 bases, with 16 bases between them. The CDR3: CASSLGVNPAGEKLFF. CDR3 coding DNA: TGTGCCAGCAGCTTAGGTGTGAACCCCGCGGGTGAAAAACTGTTTTTT.

The chain employs TRBV9 and TRBJ1-2; TRBD1 agrees at 10 bases. Looked up from germline, CDR1 is SGDLS and CDR2 is YYNGEE. The CDR3 spans 15 residues. The V segment lost 2 bases and the J segment 3 bases; nucleotides outside the gene matches: 4. The CDR3 nucleotides are TGTGCCAGCAGCGTGGGACAGGGGCAATACTATGGCTACACCTTC. Amino acids: CASSVGQGQYYGYTF.

CDR3 loop: CASSLRDRGEKLFF. The CDR3 bases are TGTGCCAGCAGCCTCCGGGACAGGGGCGAAAAACTGTTTTTT. The V call is TRBV7-2, the J call TRBJ1-4, with TRBD1 identical over 10 bases. V lost 5 bases, J lost 8 bases, and 5 bases stayed unmatched. Per germline, CDR1 SGHTA and CDR2 FQGNSA. The CDR3 runs 14 residues.

The chain carries TRBV5-1 and TRBJ2-3, with D possibly matching TRBD1 (6 bases). The germline CDR1 and CDR2 sequences are SGHRS and YFSETQ. CDR3 length equals 15 residues. The V and J ends lost 4 bases and 5 bases respectively, with 17 bases between them. The CDR3 loop reads CASSIGQWGGDTQYF. In DNA, the CDR3 is TGCGCCAGCAGCATAGGACAGTGGGGTGGAGATACGCAGTATTTT.

CDR3 bases: TGTGCCAGCAGCTTACGACACGGCAGGCGGACTAGCGGGGGGAATGAGCAGTTCTTC. This sequence encodes CASSLRHGRRTSGGNEQFF. This chain connects TRBV7-2 to TRBJ2-1; 14 bases agree with TRBD2. Germline V gives CDR1 SGHTA, CDR2 FQGNSA. The CDR3 contains 19 residues. V gave up 2 bases and J gave up 7 bases; unmatched junction bases: 13. The variable domain in full, with the rest retrieved from reference TRBV7-2 and TRBJ2-1, is GAGVSQSPSNKVTEKGKDVELRCDPISGHTALYWYRQSLGQGLEFLIYFQGNSAPDKSGLPSDRFSAERTGGSVSTLTIQRTQQEDSAVYLCASSLRHGRRTSGGNEQFFGPGTRLTVL.

This clone appeared once. The chain has TRBV6-4 and TRBJ1-2, with D uncertain. The germline V gene has CDR1 MRHNA and CDR2 SNTAGT. This CDR3 has 13 residues. Trimming removed 4 bases at V and 4 bases at J, with 10 bases between. Written as DNA, the CDR3 is TGTGCCAGCAGTGGAACCCGCGGCTATGGCTACACCTTC. The encoded protein is CASSGTRGYGYTF.

The CDR3: CASSLGSYGYTF. CDR3 in DNA: TGTGCCAGCAGCTTGGGCAGCTATGGCTACACCTTC. This chain connects TRBV7-8 to TRBJ1-2; D unclear. The CDR3 totals 12 residues. The V gene lost 3 bases and the J gene lost 4 bases, with 6 bases spanning the gap. The germline CDR1 and CDR2 sequences are SGHVS and FQNEAQ.

This chain connects TRBV21-1 to TRBJ1-5; the tabulated D call, TRBD1, remains unverified against the DNA. TRBV21-1 represents a pseudogene. The CDR3 runs to 19 residues. CDR3 residues: CASSKAPAKLDRGIQPQHF. The CDR3 nucleotides are TGTGCCAGCAGCAAAGCACCCGCAAAGCTGGACAGGGGGATTCAGCCCCAGCATTTT.

The CDR3 sequence: CASSPYTGSEKLFF. The CDR3 DNA sequence: TGTGCCAGCAGCCCCTATACAGGGTCCGAAAAACTGTTTTTT. The J gene is TRBJ1-4, the V gene TRBV7-3, with TRBD1 as a possible D gene (6 bases). The CDR3 loop spans 14 amino acids. Looked up from germline, CDR1 is SGHTA and CDR2 is FQGTGA. With 5 bases removed from V and 8 bases from J, the gap between germline ends came to 15 bases.

CDR3: CASSPVGGGRETQYF. The CDR3 DNA reads TGTGCCAGCAGTCCCGTAGGGGGGGGGCGAGAGACCCAGTACTTC. The chain combines TRBV6-5 with TRBJ2-5, with D possibly TRBD2 on 7 matching bases. The germline V gene has CDR1 MNHEY and CDR2 SVGAGI. CDR3 length: 15 residues. Trimming shortened V by 5 bases and J by 4 bases, and 17 bases separated the two germline ends.

This rearrangement joins TRBV4-3 to TRBJ2-2; TRBD1 might be the D (6 bases). The CDR3 runs to 15 residues. The germline gives CDR1 LGHNA, CDR2 YSLEER. V lost 4 bases, J lost 3 bases, and 12 bases lay in between. Written as DNA, the CDR3 is TGCGCCAGCAGCCTACAGGGCTTCGACACCGGGGAGCTGTTTTTT. This gives the protein CASSLQGFDTGELFF.

The sample holds one count of this clone. This rearrangement joins TRBV5-1 to TRBJ2-5; tentative D call: TRBD1 (6 bases). Trimming shortened V by 4 bases and J by 2 bases, and 18 bases separated the two germline ends. CDR3 length equals 16 residues. CDR1 and CDR2 from the germline V gene are SGHRS and YFSETQ. CDR3 DNA sequence: TGCGCCAGCAGCCCTGATATTACGACAGGACAAGAGACCCAGTACTTC. The encoded protein is CASSPDITTGQETQYF.

The V gene is TRBV6-6, the J gene TRBJ2-7; 8 nucleotides agree with TRBD2. Germline CDR1 reads MNHNY; CDR2 reads SVGAGI (reference sequence). This CDR3 comprises 15 residues. V lost 6 bases to trimming and J lost 2 bases; unmatched junction nucleotides: 9. CDR3 nucleotides: TGTGCCAGCAGCTACGAACTAGCGGTTGCCTACGAGCAGTACTTC. Translation gives CASSYELAVAYEQYF.

This rearrangement joins TRBV3-1 (or the pseudogene TRBV3-2) to TRBJ1-5; no reliable D call. This CDR3 spans 14 amino acids. V lost 1 base and J lost 6, with 10 bases in between. From germline, CDR1 is LGHDT and CDR2 YNNKEL (reference sequence). CDR3 nucleotides: TGTGCCAGCAGCCAAGGGCGGGGTGGTCAGCCCCAGCATTTT. Its protein product is CASSQGRGGQPQHF.

The chain links TRBV19 to TRBJ2-1; D perhaps matches TRBD2 (7 bases). This CDR3 region has 15 residues. V was trimmed by 1 base and J by 7 bases, leaving 14 bases between them. Per the germline V gene, CDR1 is LNHDA and CDR2 is SQIVND (reference sequence). The CDR3 sequence is CASSIGGGQGNEQFF. CDR3 DNA sequence: TGTGCCAGTAGTATAGGGGGGGGCCAGGGGAATGAGCAGTTCTTC.

This sequence joins TRBV11-3 and TRBJ1-3; D unclear. CDR1 and CDR2 from the germline V gene are SGHNT and YENEEA. V was shortened by 1 base and J by 4 bases, with 8 bases between the two germline ends. The CDR3 is made up of 14 amino acids. CDR3: CASSLGSPGNTIYF. CDR3 DNA: TGTGCCAGCAGCTTAGGCAGTCCGGGAAACACCATATATTTT.

The chain joins TRBV7-2 to TRBJ2-2; TRBD2 matches at 15 bases. Trimming at V came to 7 bases and at J to 1 base, leaving 7 bases not matched to a gene. The CDR3 is 18 residues long. Per the germline V gene, CDR1 is SGHTA and CDR2 is FQGNSA. In DNA, the CDR3 is TGTGCCAGCACCTCAACGGGACTAGCGGGAGGGAACACCGGGGAGCTGTTTTTT. Amino acids: CASTSTGLAGGNTGELFF.

The chain uses TRBV6-5 and TRBJ1-1, with TRBD1 as a possible D gene (5 bases). Looked up from germline, CDR1 is MNHEY and CDR2 is SVGAGI. The V and J ends lost 2 bases and 3 bases respectively, with 10 bases between them. The CDR3 is 14 amino acids. CDR3 coding DNA: TGTGCCAGCAGTTACAGGGGCAGGGACACTGAAGCTTTCTTT. Protein product: CASSYRGRDTEAFF.

This sequence joins TRBV5-4 and TRBJ2-3; maybe TRBD2 (6 bases). The length of the CDR3 is 12 residues. Trimming cost V 6 bases and J 6 bases, with 11 bases left between them. CDR1 and CDR2 from the germline V gene are SGHNT and YYREEE (reference sequence). The DNA for the CDR3 is TGTGCCAGCACCGGGACTGGGGATACGCAGTATTTT. As protein: CASTGTGDTQYF.

This clone appeared a single time. J is TRBJ2-3 and V is TRBV19, with TRBD1 matching over 10 bases. V dropped 3 bases and J dropped 3; count of bases not matched to a gene: 3. In germline, CDR1 is LNHDA, CDR2 SQIVND (reference sequence). The CDR3 contains 15 residues. CDR3 amino acids: CASSIGQGGTDTQYF. In nucleotides, the CDR3 is TGTGCCAGTAGTATTGGACAGGGGGGGACAGATACGCAGTATTTT.

The chain couples TRBV3-1 (or the pseudogene TRBV3-2) to TRBJ2-1, with D tentatively TRBD2 (5 bases). CDR1 and CDR2 from the germline V gene are LGHDT and YNNKEL (reference sequence). The V end was cut by 4 bases, the J end by 2 bases, with 12 bases between. This CDR3 contains 15 residues. This chain's CDR3 is CASSLDSLPYNEQFF. DNA of the CDR3: TGTGCCAGCAGCCTGGACTCTCTTCCCTACAATGAGCAGTTCTTC.